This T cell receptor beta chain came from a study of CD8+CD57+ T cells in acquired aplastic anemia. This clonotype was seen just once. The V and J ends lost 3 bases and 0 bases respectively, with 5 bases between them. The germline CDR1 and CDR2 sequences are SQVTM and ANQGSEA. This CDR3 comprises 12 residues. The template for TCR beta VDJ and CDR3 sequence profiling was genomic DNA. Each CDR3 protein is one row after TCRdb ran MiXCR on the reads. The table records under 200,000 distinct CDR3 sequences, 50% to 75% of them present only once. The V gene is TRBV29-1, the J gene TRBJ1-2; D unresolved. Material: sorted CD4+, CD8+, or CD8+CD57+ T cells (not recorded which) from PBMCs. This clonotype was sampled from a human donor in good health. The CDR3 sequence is CSVDRANYGYTF. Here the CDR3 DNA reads TGCAGCGTTGATAGGGCTAACTATGGCTACACCTTC.